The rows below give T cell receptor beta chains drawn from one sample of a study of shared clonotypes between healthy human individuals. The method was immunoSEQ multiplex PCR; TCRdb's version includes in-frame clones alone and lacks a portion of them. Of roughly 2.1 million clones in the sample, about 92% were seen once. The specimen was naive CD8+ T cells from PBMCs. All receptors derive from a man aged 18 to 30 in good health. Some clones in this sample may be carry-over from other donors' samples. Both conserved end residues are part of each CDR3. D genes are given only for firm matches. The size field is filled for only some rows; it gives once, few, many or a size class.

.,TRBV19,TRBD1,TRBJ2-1,TGTGCCAGTAGTTGGGACAGGGCCTACAATGAGCAGTTCTTC,CASSWDRAYNEQFF
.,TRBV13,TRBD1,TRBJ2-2,TGTGCCAGCAGCCCCCCTGGGACAGGGCCCACCGGGGAGCTGTTTTTT,CASSPPGTGPTGELFF
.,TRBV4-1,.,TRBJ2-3,TGCGCCAGCAGCCCGGCGAACGCCTTTAGCACAGATACGCAGTATTTT,CASSPANAFSTDTQYF
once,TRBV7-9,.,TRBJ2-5,TGTGCCAGCAGCTTAGGGCCGGAGGGCAGGGTGCATTCAGAGACCCAGTACTTC,CASSLGPEGRVHSETQYF
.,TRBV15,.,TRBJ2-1,TGTGCCACCAGCAGGGGGGTAAGGCTTGTAATAAACGACAATGAGCAGTTCTTC,CATSRGVRLVINDNEQFF
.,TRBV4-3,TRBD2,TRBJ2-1,TGCGCCAGCAGCCAAGGCGGGAGGGCCCCCTACAATGAGCAGTTCTTC,CASSQGGRAPYNEQFF
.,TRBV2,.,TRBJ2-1,TGTGCCAGCAGTGAACGGGGGAGGAAAGACCTCATTGAGCAGTTCTTC,CASSERGRKDLIEQFF
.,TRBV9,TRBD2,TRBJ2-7,TGTGCCAGCAGCCCCCTGGGGCGGGAGGCCTCCTACGAGCAGTACTTC,CASSPLGREASYEQYF
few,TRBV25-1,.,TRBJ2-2,TGTGCCAGCAGTGTTCTAGCCGAGGAGCTGTTTTTT,CASSVLAEELFF
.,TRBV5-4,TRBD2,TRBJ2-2,TGTGCCAGCAGCTTACGTCCCGGACTAGCGGGAACCGGGGAGCTGTTTTTT,CASSLRPGLAGTGELFF
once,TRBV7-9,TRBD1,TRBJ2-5,TGTGCCAGCAGCCTAAGGACAGGGCAAGAGACCCAGTACTTC,CASSLRTGQETQYF
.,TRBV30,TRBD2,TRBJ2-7,TGTGCCTGGAGTACCAAACCCCCGGGACTAGCGGCCGGATACGAGCAGTACTTC,CAWSTKPPGLAAGYEQYF
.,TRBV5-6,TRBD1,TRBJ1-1,TGTGCCAGCAGCTTGGTTTTCCGGGACAGGGCTAATGAAGCTTTCTTT,CASSLVFRDRANEAFF
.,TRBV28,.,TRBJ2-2,TGTGCCAGCAGTTTAGTAGAAGCCGGGGAGCTGTTTTTT,CASSLVEAGELFF
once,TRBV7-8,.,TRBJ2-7,TGTGCCAGCAGCTTAATTACAGGAGACTACGAGCAGTACTTC,CASSLITGDYEQYF
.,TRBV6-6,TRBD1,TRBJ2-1,TGTGCCAGCAGACAACCGGGACAGAGCAATGAGCAGTTCTTC,CASRQPGQSNEQFF
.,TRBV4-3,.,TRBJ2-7,TGCGCCAGCAGCCAAACGCCCTCCTGGGAGCAGTACTTC,CASSQTPSWEQYF
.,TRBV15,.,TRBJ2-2,TGTGCCACCAGCAGTAGACCGGGCTCACCCGGGGAGCTGTTTTTT,CATSSRPGSPGELFF
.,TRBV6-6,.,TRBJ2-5,TGTGCCAGCAGTCTTTTGAACAGCCCGGGGGAGACCCAGTACTTC,CASSLLNSPGETQYF
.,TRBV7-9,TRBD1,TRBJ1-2,TGTGCCAGCAGCTTCGGGACAGGGGGAGACTATGGCTACACCTTC,CASSFGTGGDYGYTF
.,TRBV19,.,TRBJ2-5,TGTGCCAGTAGTATAGATCTTCGAGAGACCCAGTACTTC,CASSIDLRETQYF
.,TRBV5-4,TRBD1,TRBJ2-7,TGTGCCAGCAGCAGGACTGGGACAGGGGAAGAGCAGTACTTC,CASSRTGTGEEQYF
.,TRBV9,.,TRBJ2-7,TGTGCCAGCAGCCCAGGGGACCCCTACGAGCAGTACTTC,CASSPGDPYEQYF
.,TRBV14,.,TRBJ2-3,TGTGCCAGCAGCCAAGATACGGATGCAGATACGCAGTATTTT,CASSQDTDADTQYF
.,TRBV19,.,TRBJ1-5,TGTGCCAGTAGGGAAATGGGGGCGAATCAGCCCCAGCATTTT,CASREMGANQPQHF
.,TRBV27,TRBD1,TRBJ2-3,TGTGCCAGCAGTCACCGGGACAGCCTCCGTTCTAGCACAGATACGCAGTATTTT,CASSHRDSLRSSTDTQYF
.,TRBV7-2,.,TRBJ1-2,TGTGCCAGCAGCTCCCGGGACGTAACTAACTATGGCTACACCTTC,CASSSRDVTNYGYTF
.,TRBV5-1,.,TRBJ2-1,TGCGCCAGCAGCTCCCAATCCGGGACTCTAAACAATGAGCAGTTCTTC,CASSSQSGTLNNEQFF
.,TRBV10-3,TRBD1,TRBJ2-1,TGTGCCATCAGTGAAGGGGACAGGGCGGTCTATGAGCAGTTCTTC,CAISEGDRAVYEQFF
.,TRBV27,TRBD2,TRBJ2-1,TGTGCCAGCAGGTGGGGGGGGGATTACAATGAGCAGTTCTTC,CASRWGGDYNEQFF
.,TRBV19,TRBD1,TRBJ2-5,TGTGCCAGTACCGGGATCAGGACAGGGGACGACTGGGGGACCCAGTACTTC,CASTGIRTGDDWGTQYF
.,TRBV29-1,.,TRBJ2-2,TGCAGCGTCTACGGCCTAGCTGGGGCCGGGGAGCTGTTTTTT,CSVYGLAGAGELFF
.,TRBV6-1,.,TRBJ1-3,TGTGCCAGCAGTGCCAAGACATATTCTGGAAACACCATATATTTT,CASSAKTYSGNTIYF
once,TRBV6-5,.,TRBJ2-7,TGTGCCAGCAGTTACGAACCCCCAGACGGAACCTACGAGCAGTACTTC,CASSYEPPDGTYEQYF
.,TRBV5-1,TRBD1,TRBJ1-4,TGCGCCAGCAGCGGACAGGGGGCGAGGGAAAAACTGTTTTTT,CASSGQGAREKLFF
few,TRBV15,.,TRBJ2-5,TGTGCCACCAGCAGAGGACTAGATGAGACCCAGTACTTC,CATSRGLDETQYF
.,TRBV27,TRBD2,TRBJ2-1,TGTGCCAGCAGTTCCCGGGGGGGAGCCTACAATGAGCAGTTCTTC,CASSSRGGAYNEQFF
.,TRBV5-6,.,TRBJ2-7,TGTGCCAGCAGCTCCGGGGTTGGCAATTACGAGCAGTACTTC,CASSSGVGNYEQYF
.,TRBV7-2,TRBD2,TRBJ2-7,TGTGCCAGCAGCTTAACTGGTCTAGCGGGCAAGTACGAGCAGTACTTC,CASSLTGLAGKYEQYF
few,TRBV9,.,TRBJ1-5,TGTGCCAGCAGCGTAGGTTCGGATAATCAGCCCCAGCATTTT,CASSVGSDNQPQHF
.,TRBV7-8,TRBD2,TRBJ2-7,TGTGCCAGCCGCGAGACTAGCGGGAGAGGGTACGAGCAGTACTTC,CASRETSGRGYEQYF
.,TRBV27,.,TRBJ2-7,TGTGCCAGCCAAAAGGGACAACACTTCTCCTACGAGCAGTACTTC,CASQKGQHFSYEQYF
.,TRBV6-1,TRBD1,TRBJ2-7,TGTGCCAGCCAAATGGTGGGACAGGAGAACTACGAGCAGTACTTC,CASQMVGQENYEQYF
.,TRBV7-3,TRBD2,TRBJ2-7,TGTGCCAGCAGCTCAGGAGCGGGAGGGAGATACGAGCAGTACTTC,CASSSGAGGRYEQYF
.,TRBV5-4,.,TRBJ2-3,TGTGCCAGCAGCTTGCCCGACAGGTCCACAGATACGCAGTATTTT,CASSLPDRSTDTQYF
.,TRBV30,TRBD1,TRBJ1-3,TGTGCCTGGAGTGTACTGAACAGGGGGAAAGGAAACACCATATATTTT,CAWSVLNRGKGNTIYF
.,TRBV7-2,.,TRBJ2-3,TGTGCCAGCAGCACCCCCCTCCCGCCAGATACGCAGTATTTT,CASSTPLPPDTQYF
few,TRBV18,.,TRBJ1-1,TGTGCCAGCTCACATCCACAGGGCAGGGACACTGAAGCTTTCTTT,CASSHPQGRDTEAFF
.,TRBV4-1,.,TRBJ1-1,TGCGCCAGCAAACCTCTGGGGGCAGATCTACTTTCCGAAGCTTTCTTT,CASKPLGADLLSEAFF
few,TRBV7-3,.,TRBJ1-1,TGTGCCAGCAGCGACATGGGTGGAGCTGAAGCTTTCTTT,CASSDMGGAEAFF